The rows below give T cell receptor beta chains drawn from one sample of a study of regulatory T cells in long-lasting Graves disease. TCRdb fed the multiplex PCR reads into MiXCR, producing one record per CDR3 protein. The table lists 420,000 or so distinct CDR3 sequences, about a quarter of them singletons. Source: peripheral blood mononuclear cells (PBMCs), taken when the disease was refractory, from a patient treated with antithyroid drugs. These receptors all come from a female donor with Graves disease. Both conserved end residues are part of each CDR3. The D gene is left open where the match is weak. Not all rows give a size; the values are once, few, many and, for expanded clones, a class.

J: TRBJ2-7
size: NA
V: TRBV20-1
D: TRBD2
DNA: TGCAGTGCTAGTGCAGGGGGTAGCGGGAGCTCCTACGAGCAGTACTTC
CDR3: CSASAGGSGSSYEQYF

J: TRBJ2-5
size: NA
V: TRBV18
D: NA
DNA: TGTGCCAGCTCACACAGTCAAGAGACCCAGTACTTC
CDR3: CASSHSQETQYF

J: TRBJ1-1
size: NA
V: TRBV7-9
D: TRBD1
DNA: TGTGCCAGCAGCTTAGTCGCAGGGGGCAAGAACACTGAAGCTTTCTTT
CDR3: CASSLVAGGKNTEAFF

J: TRBJ2-5
size: NA
V: TRBV13
D: NA
DNA: TGTGCCAGCGCCTTAGGGGGATCTGGGGAGACCCAGTACTTC
CDR3: CASALGGSGETQYF

J: TRBJ2-1
size: NA
V: TRBV28
D: NA
DNA: TGTGTCAGCAGTTTAGGTGGTAGTAGTAATGAGCAGTTCTTC
CDR3: CVSSLGGSSNEQFF

J: TRBJ2-1
size: NA
V: TRBV11-1
D: NA
DNA: TGTGCCAGCAGCTTTCTTGTTGCGGGAAGCGACAATGAGCAGTTCTTC
CDR3: CASSFLVAGSDNEQFF

J: TRBJ2-5
size: NA
V: TRBV4-1
D: TRBD2
DNA: TGCGCCAGCAGCCAAGCTATTAGCGGGCCTCAAGAGACCCAGTACTTC
CDR3: CASSQAISGPQETQYF

J: TRBJ2-5
size: few
V: TRBV7-3
D: NA
DNA: TGTGCCAGCAGCTTATGGGGGGGGGCGGAGGAGACCCAGTACTTC
CDR3: CASSLWGGAEETQYF

J: TRBJ2-5
size: few
V: TRBV6-2/TRBV6-3
D: NA
DNA: TGTGCCAGCAGTTCCCCGGCGGAATTTCTCGGGACCCAGTACTTC
CDR3: CASSSPAEFLGTQYF

J: TRBJ2-2
size: NA
V: TRBV7-9
D: NA
DNA: TGTGCCAGCACGACACGGCTCACCGGGGAGCTGTTTTTT
CDR3: CASTTRLTGELFF

J: TRBJ1-1
size: NA
V: TRBV19
D: NA
DNA: TGTGCCAGTAGTGTGGGACAAAGATTGTTCGTCACTGAAGCTTTCTTT
CDR3: CASSVGQRLFVTEAFF

J: TRBJ2-2
size: NA
V: TRBV25-1
D: NA
DNA: TGTGCCAGCAGTGTTGGGAGGACCACCGGGGAGCTGTTTTTT
CDR3: CASSVGRTTGELFF

J: TRBJ2-1
size: many
V: TRBV5-1
D: TRBD1
DNA: TGCGCCAGCAGCTTGGGGACAGGGGTGGGTGCGGGCAATGAGCAGTTCTTC
CDR3: CASSLGTGVGAGNEQFF

J: TRBJ2-7
size: few
V: TRBV9
D: TRBD2
DNA: TGTGCCAGCAGTAGAAGCGGGAACAGTTACGAGCAGTACTTC
CDR3: CASSRSGNSYEQYF

J: TRBJ1-2
size: NA
V: TRBV19
D: TRBD1
DNA: TGTGCCAGTAGTATAGAGGACAGGACCCGAACTAACTATGGCTACACCTTC
CDR3: CASSIEDRTRTNYGYTF

J: TRBJ2-1
size: many
V: TRBV7-2
D: TRBD2
DNA: TGTGCCAGCACCAAAGGGACTAGCGGGAGTGTGTCCTACAATGAGCAGTTCTTC
CDR3: CASTKGTSGSVSYNEQFF

J: TRBJ2-7
size: many
V: TRBV15
D: NA
DNA: TGTGCCACCAGCAGCGCGTATCTCTACGAGCAGTACTTC
CDR3: CATSSAYLYEQYF

J: TRBJ1-1
size: many
V: TRBV24-1
D: NA
DNA: TGTGCCACCAGAAATCCGGGGGGCACTGAAGCTTTCTTT
CDR3: CATRNPGGTEAFF

J: TRBJ1-5
size: many
V: TRBV11-2
D: TRBD1
DNA: TGTGCCAGCAGCTTAGGGACAGGGGGTTCTCAGCCCCAGCATTTT
CDR3: CASSLGTGGSQPQHF

J: TRBJ2-2
size: few
V: TRBV12-3/TRBV12-4
D: TRBD1
DNA: TGTGCCAGCAGCCTAAGCTCCGGGACAGGGACCGGGGAGCTGTTTTTT
CDR3: CASSLSSGTGTGELFF

J: TRBJ2-5
size: few
V: TRBV6-5
D: NA
DNA: TGTGCCAGCAGTTACACTGGCTCCAGGCCCCAAGAGACCCAGTACTTC
CDR3: CASSYTGSRPQETQYF

J: TRBJ1-2
size: many
V: TRBV12-3/TRBV12-4
D: TRBD1
DNA: TGTGCCAGCAGTGGACAGGCCCCCGGCTACACCTTC
CDR3: CASSGQAPGYTF